The entry below gives a single TCR beta chain sequence along with its context. Germline V CDR1 and CDR2: LGHNA, YSLEER. The CDR3 spans 15 residues. During cDNA synthesis, UMIs that each contained a 6-nucleotide sample barcode were added by means of template switching. TCRdb processed the 5' RACE reads again and assigns one entry to each CDR3 protein, with no DNA. The repertoire table contains some 200,000 distinct CDR3 sequences. This entry is derived from a study of monozygotic twins with inflammatory bowel disease. The specimen was blood. This receptor was identified in a human donor with ulcerative colitis or Crohn's disease, or a healthy co-twin of an affected twin (not recorded which). V usage is TRBV4-3 and J usage is TRBJ1-5; TCRdb's D call of TRBD1 is untestable without DNA. CDR3 sequence reads: CASSRETGGNQPQHF.